These 8 T cell receptor beta chains originate from one sample sequenced in a study of CD8+ T cells in alopecia areata. It was cDNA, reverse transcribed from extracted RNA, that served as the sequencing template. The data were produced by immunoSEQ multiplex PCR, yet TCRdb's version contains in-frame clones alone and is incomplete. The sample shows 180,000 or so clones, just over 65% of them seen only once. The specimen comprised CD8+ T cells sorted from blood, sampled at week 0. Source of these receptors: a human donor with alopecia areata.

The chain is built from TRBV6-1 and TRBJ2-7; D is possibly TRBD1 (6 bases). The length of the CDR3 is 13 residues. The germline V gene has CDR1 MNHNS and CDR2 SASEGT. Trimming shortened V by 4 bases and J by 3 bases, and 10 bases separated the two germline ends. The CDR3 bases are TGTGCCAGCAGTGGCGGACAGAACTACGAGCAGTACTTC. It specifies CASSGGQNYEQYF.

The rearrangement uses TRBV27 and TRBJ2-1; the D gene is possibly TRBD1 (7 bases). Trimming cost V 2 bases and J 4 bases, with 15 bases left between them. The V gene's germline CDR1 is MNHEY and CDR2 SMNVEV (reference sequence). The CDR3 extends over 16 amino acids. The CDR3 bases are TGTGCCAGCAGTTTAGCCGCGGGACAGAGATACAATGAGCAGTTCTTC. Its translation is CASSLAAGQRYNEQFF.

The rearrangement joins TRBV29-1 to TRBJ2-1; D uncertain. With 7 bases removed from V and 2 bases from J, the gap between germline ends came to 6 bases. Germline V gene lookup returns CDR1 SQVTM and CDR2 ANQGSEA. There are 11 residues in the CDR3. The CDR3 is CSGAPYNEQFF. In DNA, the CDR3 is TGCAGCGGGGCCCCCTACAATGAGCAGTTCTTC.

This clone occurred a few times. This chain joins TRBV4-1 and TRBJ2-1; no reliable D call. The germline gives CDR1 MGHRA, CDR2 YSYEKL. The CDR3 is 16 residues long. V was shortened by 0 bases and J by 0 bases, with 9 bases between the two germline ends. The CDR3 DNA reads as TGCGCCAGCAGCCAAGATGCGGCGAGCTCCTACAATGAGCAGTTCTTC. As protein: CASSQDAASSYNEQFF.

This chain connects TRBV10-3 to TRBJ2-7, with a weak D call TRBD2 (5 bases). Germline values: CDR1 ENHRY, CDR2 SYGVKD. Trimming took off 2 bases at V and 6 bases at J, with 8 bases between the two ends. The CDR3 totals 12 residues. CDR3 DNA: TGTGCCATCAGTGAGGGCGGGTTCGAGCAGTACTTC. Amino acids: CAISEGGFEQYF.

The V gene is TRBV5-1, the J gene TRBJ1-5; D possibly corresponds to TRBD1 (5 bases). CDR1 and CDR2 (germline): SGHRS, YFSETQ. The CDR3 is 14 residues long. V was clipped by 4 bases and J by 6 bases, with 14 bases between them. The CDR3 reads CASSPSGLSQPQHF. CDR3 DNA sequence: TGCGCCAGCAGCCCGTCGGGGCTAAGTCAGCCCCAGCATTTT.

This chain joins TRBV29-1 and TRBJ2-1, with no clear D. This CDR3 has 14 amino acids. The V end was cut by 3 bases, the J end by 4 bases, with 13 bases between. CDR1 and CDR2 (germline): SQVTM, ANQGSEA. CDR3 amino acids: CSVEMVTSYNEQFF. The CDR3 DNA reads as TGCAGCGTTGAGATGGTCACGTCTTACAATGAGCAGTTCTTC.

This clone was counted a few times. This rearrangement joins TRBV29-1 to TRBJ2-7; no clear D. The CDR3 has 12 residues. V lost 3 bases and J 6 bases, leaving 12 bases between the germline ends. Germline V gene lookup returns CDR1 SQVTM and CDR2 ANQGSEA. CDR3 loop: CSVEWLAGEQYF. CDR3 in DNA: TGCAGCGTTGAGTGGTTAGCTGGCGAGCAGTACTTC.